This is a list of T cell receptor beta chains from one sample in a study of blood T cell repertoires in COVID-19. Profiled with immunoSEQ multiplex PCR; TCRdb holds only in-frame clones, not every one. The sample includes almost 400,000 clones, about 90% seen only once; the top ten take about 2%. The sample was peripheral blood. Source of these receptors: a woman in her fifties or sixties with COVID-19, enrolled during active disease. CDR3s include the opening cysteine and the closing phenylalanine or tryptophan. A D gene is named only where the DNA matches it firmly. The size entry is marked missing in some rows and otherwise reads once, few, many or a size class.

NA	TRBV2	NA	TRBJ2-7	CASSSEAGSSYEQYF	TGTGCCAGCAGTTCTGAGGCGGGGAGCTCCTACGAGCAGTACTTC
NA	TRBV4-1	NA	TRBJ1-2	CASSQVGSYGYTF	TGCGCCAGCAGCCAAGTGGGCAGCTATGGCTACACCTTC
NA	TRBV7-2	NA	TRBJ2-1	CASSQDTSYNEQFF	TGTGCCAGCAGCCAGGACACCTCCTACAATGAGCAGTTCTTC
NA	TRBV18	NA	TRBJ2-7	CASSNSGTYEQYF	TGTGCCAGCTCAAATTCGGGGACCTACGAGCAGTACTTC
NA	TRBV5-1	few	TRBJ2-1	CASSEELTLNEQFF	TGCGCCAGCAGTGAGGAACTTACACTCAATGAGCAGTTCTTC
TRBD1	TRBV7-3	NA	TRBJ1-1	CASSLYGKGATEAFF	TGTGCCAGCAGCTTATACGGAAAGGGGGCTACTGAAGCTTTCTTT
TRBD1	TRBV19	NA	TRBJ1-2	CASSGFDRGTNYGYTF	TGTGCCAGTAGTGGATTCGACAGGGGAACTAACTATGGCTACACCTTC
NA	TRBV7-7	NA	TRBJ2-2	CASSSQGGTGELFF	TGTGCCAGCAGCTCGCAGGGGGGCACCGGGGAGCTGTTTTTT
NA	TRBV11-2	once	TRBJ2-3	CASSPRTGITDTQYF	TGTGCCAGCAGCCCTCGGACGGGGATCACAGATACGCAGTATTTT
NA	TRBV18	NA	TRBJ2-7	CASSPLPAGQVTYEQYF	TGTGCCAGCTCACCACTTCCAGCGGGACAGGTAACCTACGAGCAGTACTTC
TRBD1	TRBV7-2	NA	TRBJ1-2	CASSPLDRGATNYGYTF	TGTGCCAGCAGCCCTCTGGACAGGGGAGCCACTAACTATGGCTACACCTTC
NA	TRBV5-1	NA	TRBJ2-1	CASSSGTTRLYNEQFF	TGCGCCAGCAGTTCCGGGACAACGAGATTATACAATGAGCAGTTCTTC
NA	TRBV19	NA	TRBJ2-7	CASSISSRGEQYF	TGTGCCAGTAGTATATCAAGCCGCGGCGAGCAGTACTTC
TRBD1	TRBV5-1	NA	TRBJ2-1	CASSLGQGVNEQFF	TGCGCCAGCAGCTTGGGACAGGGAGTCAATGAGCAGTTCTTC
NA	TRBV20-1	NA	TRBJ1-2	CSAPSGAGYTF	TGCAGTGCGCCCTCAGGGGCCGGCTACACCTTC
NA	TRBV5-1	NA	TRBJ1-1	CASSFSGVNTEAFF	TGCGCCAGCAGCTTTTCAGGGGTGAACACTGAAGCTTTCTTT